These 4 T cell receptor beta chains were sequenced from one sample in a study of OX40 agonist ivuxolimab in advanced cancers. Libraries were made using the immunoSEQ multiplex PCR assay. The source is immuneACCESS, and TCRdb retained only in-frame sequences with V and J called. Part of the clones is not carried over; for the studies checked, unresolved V genes explain less than half of this, and the remainder is unexplained. The sample yields approximately 66,000 clones; about 86% were counted once. 0.75% of the sample is in the top ten clones. This specimen was CD4+ or CD8+ T cells sorted from blood, taken in a trial of the OX40 agonist ivuxolimab. Every receptor here comes from an adult with an advanced solid tumor such as melanoma, head and neck, liver or kidney cancer.

J is TRBJ2-2 and V is TRBV11-3; D may be TRBD1 (5 bases). The germline V and J ends were trimmed by 8 bases and 3 bases, with 16 bases remaining between them. Germline V gene lookup returns CDR1 SGHNT and CDR2 YENEEA. The CDR3 is 15 amino acids. DNA for the CDR3: TGTGCCAGCTCCCCCAGGGTGTCGGACACCGGGGAGCTGTTTTTT. Translation: CASSPRVSDTGELFF. The full variable domain, its missing parts supplied by reference TRBV11-3 and TRBJ2-2, is EAGVVQSPRYKIIEKKQPVAFWCNPISGHNTLYWYLQNLGQGPELLIRYENEEAVDDSQLPKDRFSAERLKGVDSTLKIQPAELGDSAVYLCASSPRVSDTGELFFGEGSRLTVL.

The rearrangement links TRBV5-4 to TRBJ2-1; D is unresolved. V was trimmed by 0 bases and J by 0 bases, leaving 7 bases between them. The germline V gene encodes CDR1 SGHNT and CDR2 YYREEE (reference sequence). CDR3 length equals 15 residues. The CDR3 sequence is CASSLDMSSYNEQFF. CDR3 nucleotide sequence: TGTGCCAGCAGCTTGGACATGAGCTCCTACAATGAGCAGTTCTTC.

The chain couples TRBV4-1 to TRBJ2-1, with D perhaps assigned TRBD1 or TRBD2 (5 bases each). The V gene's germline CDR1 is MGHRA and CDR2 YSYEKL. CDR3 length equals 16 residues. Trimming cost V 3 bases and J 3 bases, with 15 bases left between them. CDR3 sequence: CASSQDPGRFYNEQFF. The CDR3 DNA is TGCGCCAGCAGCCAGGACCCGGGGCGGTTCTACAATGAGCAGTTCTTC.

This clone was observed a single time. The gene calls are TRBV6-5 and TRBJ2-3; D gene unclear. The CDR3 contains 16 residues. The V end was cut by 0 bases, the J end by 11 bases, with 21 bases between. CDR1 is MNHEY, CDR2 SVGAGI, per germline. The CDR3 DNA sequence: TGTGCCAGCAGTTACTCGATCGACCAGGCCCTCTTCGTGCAGTATTTT. Residues: CASSYSIDQALFVQYF.